This TCR beta chain emerged from a study of radiation and T cells in renal cell carcinoma. Study findings and constraints: In blood, top tumor clones expanded by 2 weeks, shrinking by 4. Without pretreatment biopsies, baseline tumor clonotype presence was undetermined.

Indicated time point: blood 4 weeks post-SBRT, at nephrectomy. Treatment denoted: 15 Gy SBRT to primary tumor, nephrectomy 4 weeks later. Nephrectomy followed 15 Gy stereotactic body radiation by 4 weeks. Remarks on this clone: Its cognate antigen is unknown.

The CDR3 extends over 16 amino acids. In germline, CDR1 is MNHEY, CDR2 SMNVEV (reference sequence). V gave up 4 bases and J gave up 2 bases, with 16 bases separating them. Sequencing used immunoSEQ multiplex PCR; TCRdb keeps in-frame clones, though not all of them. The sample has 130,000 to 150,000 clones; approximately 86% are singletons. The sequence was obtained from a woman in her 50s with renal cell carcinoma. The rearrangement links TRBV27 to TRBJ2-3; D is ambiguous. The sequences come from blood, collected from a patient whose treatment included radiotherapy and nephrectomy. The CDR3 region has the DNA TGTGCCAGCAGTTCGTCGCGCGGTCTTGACACAGATACGCAGTATTTT. Its translation is CASSSSRGLDTDTQYF.